This is a list of T cell receptor beta chains from one sample in a study of blood T cell repertoires in COVID-19. Data came from immunoSEQ multiplex PCR; TCRdb stores just in-frame clones and leaves some out. The data contain under 150,000 clones, around 88% of them singletons. Input material: peripheral blood. Receptors were obtained from a man older than 75 with active or convalescent COVID-19. The CDR3 runs from the conserved cysteine through the conserved F or W. A D gene is named only where the DNA matches it firmly. Not every row has a clone size; where given, it reads once, few, many or a size class.

clone_size	v_call	d_call	j_call	cdr3_aa	cdr3_nt
once	TRBV4-1	-	TRBJ1-1	CASNPGYRRTEAFF	TGCGCCAGCAACCCAGGTTACCGAAGGACTGAAGCTTTCTTT
-	TRBV27	-	TRBJ1-2	CASRPWTAYYGYTF	TGTGCCAGCAGGCCATGGACAGCGTACTATGGCTACACCTTC
-	TRBV18	-	TRBJ2-7	CASSPKTGFGYEQYF	TGTGCCAGCTCACCAAAAACAGGTTTTGGCTACGAGCAGTACTTC
-	TRBV11-2	-	TRBJ1-2	CASSLDRHGYTF	TGTGCCAGCAGCTTAGACCGTCATGGCTACACCTTC
-	TRBV5-5	-	TRBJ2-7	CASSFSGKGYEQYF	TGTGCCAGCAGCTTCTCCGGGAAGGGCTACGAGCAGTACTTC
-	TRBV29-1	-	TRBJ2-1	CSAPPTGNPYSNEQFF	TGCAGCGCCCCTCCTACAGGGAACCCATATAGCAATGAGCAGTTCTTC
few	TRBV6-5	TRBD2	TRBJ2-3	CASRRTSGGTDTQYF	TGTGCCAGCAGGCGTACTAGCGGGGGCACAGATACGCAGTATTTT
-	TRBV7-9	-	TRBJ1-2	CASSLFVYGYTF	TGTGCCAGCAGCTTATTCGTCTATGGCTACACCTTC
-	TRBV29-1	-	TRBJ2-7	CSVVPLLSSYEQYF	TGCAGCGTTGTCCCTCTACTAAGCTCCTACGAGCAGTACTTC
-	TRBV6-5	-	TRBJ1-2	CASTQWGGDYGYTF	TGTGCCAGCACACAGTGGGGGGGCGACTATGGCTACACCTTC
-	TRBV5-8	TRBD2	TRBJ2-7	CASSFGGSGIYEQYF	TGTGCCAGCAGCTTTGGTGGCAGCGGGATCTACGAGCAGTACTTC
-	TRBV29-1	TRBD2	TRBJ2-1	CSVETGRGADEQFF	TGCAGCGTTGAAACCGGGCGGGGGGCCGATGAGCAGTTCTTC
-	TRBV11-2	-	TRBJ2-2	CASSLLGTGELFF	TGTGCCAGCAGCTTACTCGGCACCGGGGAGCTGTTTTTT
-	TRBV6-2/TRBV6-3	-	TRBJ2-2	CASSYLSRELFF	TGTGCCAGCAGTTATTTGAGCCGGGAGCTGTTTTTT
-	TRBV6-5	-	TRBJ2-7	CASSYSRGSIGYF	TGTGCCAGCAGTTACTCAAGGGGGTCTATCGGGTACTTC
-	TRBV5-1	TRBD1	TRBJ2-2	CASSPGTANTGELFF	TGCGCCAGCAGCCCTGGGACAGCGAACACCGGGGAGCTGTTTTTT
few	TRBV6-5	TRBD1	TRBJ2-2	CASSYSQGANTGELFF	TGTGCCAGCAGTTACTCACAGGGGGCGAACACCGGGGAGCTGTTTTTT
-	TRBV6-5	-	TRBJ2-1	CASSPLGRGYNEQFF	TGTGCCAGCAGCCCCCTGGGAAGGGGGTACAATGAGCAGTTCTTC
-	TRBV18	-	TRBJ1-5	CASSPSPRGGVNQPQHF	TGTGCCAGCTCACCCTCCCCTCGTGGGGGGGTCAATCAGCCCCAGCATTTT
-	TRBV11-3	-	TRBJ1-1	CASSLDSARNTEASF	TGTGCCAGCAGCTTAGATTCGGCCAGGAACACTGAAGCTTCCTTT
-	TRBV28	-	TRBJ1-4	CASSIRQVIEKLFF	TGTGCCAGCAGTATCCGACAGGTCATTGAAAAACTGTTTTTT
few	TRBV6-5	TRBD2	TRBJ2-7	CASGGLAGNYEQYF	TGTGCCAGCGGCGGACTAGCGGGGAACTACGAGCAGTACTTC
-	TRBV6-6	-	TRBJ2-5	CASRWGGAQETQYF	TGTGCCAGCCGATGGGGGGGGGCGCAAGAGACCCAGTACTTC
-	TRBV21-1	-	TRBJ2-3	CASSLNPGLASTDTQYF	TGTGCCAGCAGCCTAAATCCGGGACTAGCGAGTACAGATACGCAGTATTTT
once	TRBV4-3	TRBD1	TRBJ2-3	CASSHRTGGTDTQYF	TGCGCCAGCAGCCACAGGACAGGGGGCACAGATACGCAGTATTTT
-	TRBV4-3	-	TRBJ1-6	CASSQEVRPSPLHF	TGCGCCAGCAGCCAAGAAGTGAGGCCGTCACCCCTCCACTTT
once	TRBV4-3	-	TRBJ2-1	CASSQAVGRANEQFF	TGCGCCAGCAGCCAAGCGGTTGGCAGGGCGAATGAGCAGTTCTTC
-	TRBV24-1	-	TRBJ2-3	CATGGGASTDTQYF	TGTGCCACCGGCGGAGGGGCTAGCACAGATACGCAGTATTTT
-	TRBV7-6	TRBD1	TRBJ2-2	CASSPGTGGTGELFF	TGTGCCAGCAGCCCCGGGACAGGGGGTACCGGGGAGCTGTTTTTT
-	TRBV19	-	TRBJ2-2	CASSIGDSITGELFF	TGTGCCAGTAGTATAGGGGACTCGATCACCGGGGAGCTGTTTTTT
-	TRBV4-3	-	TRBJ1-6	CASSLDRVSYNSPLHF	TGCGCCAGCAGCCTCGACAGAGTCTCCTATAATTCACCCCTCCACTTT
-	TRBV2	TRBD1	TRBJ1-4	CASREDRGGIEKLFF	TGTGCCAGCAGGGAGGACAGGGGAGGGATTGAAAAACTGTTTTTT
-	TRBV19	-	TRBJ2-1	CASSTLSRSYNEQFF	TGTGCCAGTAGTACCCTTTCTCGGTCCTACAATGAGCAGTTCTTC
-	TRBV2	TRBD2	TRBJ2-5	CASRGDQETQYF	TGTGCCAGTCGGGGGGATCAAGAGACCCAGTACTTC
-	TRBV2	-	TRBJ2-5	CASRSTNYGTQYF	TGTGCCAGCAGGAGCACTAATTATGGGACCCAGTACTTC
-	TRBV6-5	-	TRBJ1-4	CASNAEKLFF	TGTGCCAGCAATGCGGAAAAACTGTTTTTT
-	TRBV5-5	-	TRBJ1-6	CASSHPAGGRLNSPLHF	TGTGCCAGCAGCCACCCTGCGGGGGGTCGCCTTAATTCACCCCTCCACTTT
-	TRBV5-4	TRBD1	TRBJ2-1	CASSPGTGGNNEQFF	TGTGCCAGCAGCCCGGGGACAGGGGGGAACAATGAGCAGTTCTTC
-	TRBV29-1	-	TRBJ1-1	CSADTNTEAFF	TGCAGCGCGGACACGAACACTGAAGCTTTCTTT
-	TRBV27	TRBD2	TRBJ2-2	CASSLSSGGPGELFF	TGTGCCAGCAGTTTATCTAGCGGGGGGCCAGGGGAGCTGTTTTTT
-	TRBV29-1	-	TRBJ1-2	CSVEDRKVWGYTF	TGCAGCGTTGAAGACAGGAAAGTCTGGGGCTACACCTTC
-	TRBV4-3	-	TRBJ2-5	CASSQDGCQETQYF	TGCGCCAGCAGCCAAGATGGCTGTCAAGAGACCCAGTACTTC
-	TRBV5-5	-	TRBJ1-1	CASSFTAGNTEAFF	TGTGCCAGCAGCTTTACAGCGGGGAACACTGAAGCTTTCTTT
-	TRBV10-3	-	TRBJ2-3	CAISEGLTDTQYF	TGTGCCATCAGTGAGGGCCTCACAGATACGCAGTATTTT
-	TRBV9	-	TRBJ2-3	CASSVAPTDTDTQYF	TGTGCCAGCAGCGTAGCCCCGACAGATACAGATACGCAGTATTTT
once	TRBV5-1	-	TRBJ2-5	CASSGTGGETQYF	TGCGCCAGCAGCGGGACTGGGGGAGAGACCCAGTACTTC